Included here is one TCR beta chain sequence, with context. Its antigen is not known. A much bigger clone sits one base away, suggesting this may be a read error. A modified ARM-PCR protocol with three rounds of nested PCR amplified TCRbeta. TCRdb re-called the multiplex PCR reads through MiXCR, storing one row per CDR3 protein. Of approximately 44,000 distinct CDR3 sequences in the sample, 60% are singletons; the top ten hold 35% to 50%. The record originates from a study of tumor and adjacent non-tumor tissue in lung cancer. Study-level findings and limits: Tumor tissue had significantly higher TCR diversity than normal lung. Tumor repertoires had a smaller top 100 clone share than normal lung. Higher tumor TCR diversity was associated with shorter survival.

No cell sorting was done before RNA was extracted from the tissue. Distant lung tissue was collected more than 3 cm away from the tumor edge. Newly diagnosed lung cancer patients had thoracic surgery in China, August–late 2014, without prior chemotherapy. CDR3 length equals 14 residues. Germline CDR1 reads GTSNPN; CDR2 reads SVGIG (reference sequence). V lost 5 bases to trimming and J lost 9 bases; unmatched junction nucleotides: 9. The chain joins TRBV30 to TRBJ2-2; 10 bases agree with TRBD1. This clonotype was obtained from a man aged 50-60 years with non-small cell lung cancer. The sequenced sample was distant non-tumor lung tissue. DNA of the CDR3: TGTGCCTGGGTGGGACAGGGGATGACCTGGGAGCTGTTTTTT. Protein product: CAWVGQGMTWELFF.